Listed below are T cell receptor beta chains from one sample, sequenced in a study of early T cells in non-severe SARS-CoV-2 infection. TCRdb reprocessed the 5' RACE reads via MiXCR and lists one record per CDR3 protein. The table includes about 110,000 distinct CDR3 sequences, over 8.5% detected once. Sequences were obtained from whole blood. The receptors come from an adult who was a healthcare worker with PCR-confirmed SARS-CoV-2 infection or an uninfected control (not recorded which). Both conserved end residues are part of each CDR3. Fields, in order: J gene, D gene, V gene, clone size, CDR3 DNA, CDR3 protein. D genes are given only for firm matches. A row's size may be missing; if present it is once, few, many or a size class.

j_call: TRBJ2-1; d_call: TRBD2; v_call: TRBV5-6; clone_size: many; cdr3_nt: TGTGCCAGCAGCTTGGAGGCGGGAGGGATGAATGAGCAGTTCTTC; cdr3_aa: CASSLEAGGMNEQFF
j_call: TRBJ2-1; d_call: TRBD2; v_call: TRBV4-3; clone_size: many; cdr3_nt: TGCGCCAGCAGTCAGGATCGGACTAGCGGATACAATGAGCAGTTCTTC; cdr3_aa: CASSQDRTSGYNEQFF
j_call: TRBJ1-2; d_call: .; v_call: TRBV5-1; clone_size: many; cdr3_nt: TGCGCCAGCAGCCCTTCCGGCGAGGGGGGCTACACCTTC; cdr3_aa: CASSPSGEGGYTF
j_call: TRBJ2-7; d_call: .; v_call: TRBV6-1; clone_size: few; cdr3_nt: TGTGCCAGCGAGTGGAGAGGCTACGAGCAGTACTTC; cdr3_aa: CASEWRGYEQYF
j_call: TRBJ1-4; d_call: .; v_call: TRBV6-1; clone_size: many; cdr3_nt: TGTGCCAGCAGTGAAGGGGCAGGCGTGGGAAAACTGTTTTTT; cdr3_aa: CASSEGAGVGKLFF
j_call: TRBJ1-5; d_call: .; v_call: TRBV28; clone_size: few; cdr3_nt: TGTGCCAGCAGTTTGGAATATCAGCCCCAGCATTTT; cdr3_aa: CASSLEYQPQHF
j_call: TRBJ1-1; d_call: .; v_call: TRBV28; clone_size: many; cdr3_nt: TGTGCCAGCAGTTCATTTCTGGAAGCTTTCTTT; cdr3_aa: CASSSFLEAFF
j_call: TRBJ1-1; d_call: .; v_call: TRBV5-1; clone_size: .; cdr3_nt: TGCGCCAGCAGCCTGGGGGCTCGTTGGAGCACTGAAGCTTTCTTT; cdr3_aa: CASSLGARWSTEAFF
j_call: TRBJ1-1; d_call: .; v_call: TRBV3-1; clone_size: .; cdr3_nt: TGTGCCAGCAGTCCAACCGGGGACAACACTGAAGCTTTCTTT; cdr3_aa: CASSPTGDNTEAFF
j_call: TRBJ2-2; d_call: .; v_call: TRBV25-1; clone_size: few; cdr3_nt: TGTGCCAGCAGTGAATTTGACACCGGGGAGCTGTTTTTT; cdr3_aa: CASSEFDTGELFF